The 12 T cell receptor beta chains presented below share a single source sample, sequenced in a study of cytomegalovirus exposure and HLA in healthy donors (dated by TCRdb to about 2017). Preparation of the library involved the immunoSEQ multiplex PCR assay. For the multiplex PCR, a mixture combining 60 forward primers for TCR Vbeta segments and 13 reverse primers for TCR Jbeta segments was used. Imported from immuneACCESS, the table was reduced by TCRdb to in-frame sequences with V and J called. These copies leave out some clones; in studies compared against another copy, an unresolved V gene accounts for under half, and the cause of the remainder is not known. This sample gives 100,000 to 150,000 clones in total; over 70% of them show up just once. The top ten hold about 2.6% of the sample. What was sequenced was PBMCs. Receptors were obtained from a woman aged 60-70 years in good health and CMV-seropositive.

The rearrangement links TRBV18 to TRBJ1-4, with a tentative D call TRBD1 (5 bases). Trimming took 3 bases from V and 6 from J, leaving 8 bases between them. The CDR3 is made up of 13 amino acids. CDR1 is KGHSH, CDR2 LQKENI, per germline. The CDR3 here is CASSPGLHEKLFF. The DNA for the CDR3 is TGTGCCAGCTCACCGGGACTACATGAAAAACTGTTTTTT.

The CDR3 protein is CASSPGQFTEAFF. The CDR3 coding sequence is TGTGCCAGCAGCCCCGGACAGTTCACTGAAGCTTTCTTT. The V and J genes are TRBV16 and TRBJ1-1; possible D gene TRBD1, 6 bases. Trimming left V 4 bases short and J 4 bases short, with 10 bases between. Germline V gene sequence: CDR1 KGHSY, CDR2 FQNENV. The CDR3 loop spans 13 amino acids.

The rearrangement uses TRBV21-1 and TRBJ2-7; the table's D call, TRBD1, was not checked against the DNA. TRBV21-1 counts as a pseudogene. The CDR3 sequence is 14 residues long. The CDR3 protein is CASSPPTGVSEQYF. CDR3 nucleotides: TGTGCCAGCTCTCCCCCGACAGGGGTCTCCGAGCAGTACTTC.

This chain connects TRBV7-8 to TRBJ2-7; no clear D. The V end lost 3 bases, the J end lost 7 bases, and 10 bases lay between the germline ends. Per the germline V gene, CDR1 is SGHVS and CDR2 is FQNEAQ. CDR3 length: 12 residues. The CDR3 sequence: CASSLRPGEQYF. As DNA, the CDR3 is TGTGCCAGCAGCTTGAGACCGGGTGAGCAGTACTTC.

The sample holds one count of this clone. The rearrangement uses TRBV7-9 and TRBJ2-7; D possibly corresponds to TRBD2 (6 bases). V lost 1 base and J lost 0, with 10 bases in between. This CDR3 comprises 15 residues. Germline CDR1 SEHNR, CDR2 FQNEAQ (reference sequence). The CDR3 bases are TGTGCCAGCAGCTTAGTTCGGGGGAGCTCCTACGAGCAGTACTTC. Protein: CASSLVRGSSYEQYF.

This clone appeared a few times. The rearrangement uses TRBV18 and TRBJ2-1; a possible D gene is TRBD1 (6 bases). The CDR3 runs 15 residues. Trimming left V 3 bases short and J 1 base short, with 10 bases between. Germline V lookup: CDR1 KGHSH, CDR2 LQKENI. The CDR3 DNA reads as TGTGCCAGCTCACCGCAGGGGCTGTCCTACAATGAGCAGTTCTTC. This sequence encodes CASSPQGLSYNEQFF.

This clone has a single count. The V and J genes are TRBV5-1 and TRBJ2-2, with D tentatively TRBD1 (6 bases). V lost 3 bases and J lost 5, with 29 bases in between. CDR3 length: 20 amino acids. Per the germline V gene, CDR1 is SGHRS and CDR2 is YFSETQ. CDR3 nucleotide sequence: TGCGCCAGCAGCTCCCCCCGGGACACCGGTCCCTCCGCGATTACCGGGGAGCTGTTTTTT. It yields the protein CASSSPRDTGPSAITGELFF.

The V gene is TRBV10-2, the J gene TRBJ1-5; D may be TRBD1 (5 bases). The V end lost 3 bases, the J end lost 7 bases, and 10 bases lay between the germline ends. CDR3 size: 13 residues. CDR1 WSHSY and CDR2 SAAADI come from the germline V gene. The CDR3 region is CASSDGGGQPQHF. Here the CDR3 DNA reads TGCGCCAGCAGTGATGGGGGGGGACAGCCCCAGCATTTT.

This chain connects TRBV4-2 to TRBJ2-1, with 8 bases lining up with TRBD2. After removal of 4 bases from V and 0 bases from J, the junction contained 5 bases not matched to a gene. There are 16 residues in the CDR3. Germline V gene data show CDR1 as LGHNA and CDR2 as YNFKEQ. The DNA of the CDR3 is TGTGCCAGCAGCCCGGGACTAGGGAGCTCCTACAATGAGCAGTTCTTC. Translating it yields CASSPGLGSSYNEQFF.

J is TRBJ2-7 and V is TRBV6-1; the D gene is possibly TRBD2 (6 bases). This CDR3 spans 14 amino acids. V was clipped by 4 bases and J by 3 bases, with 13 bases between them. Germline loops: CDR1 MNHNS, CDR2 SASEGT. In DNA, the CDR3 is TGTGCCAGCAGTGGACTAGATGTTGACTACGAGCAGTACTTC. Its translation: CASSGLDVDYEQYF.

This chain uses TRBV4-1 with TRBJ2-5; weak D call: TRBD2 (5 bases). The CDR3 is made up of 15 amino acids. CDR1 and CDR2 from the germline V gene are MGHRA and YSYEKL. The germline V and J ends were trimmed by 0 bases and 5 bases, with 13 bases remaining between them. The CDR3, as DNA: TGCGCCAGCAGCCAAGACCTCCCCGGGGTGGAGACCCAGTACTTC. The encoded protein is CASSQDLPGVETQYF.

The V and J genes are TRBV5-6 and TRBJ2-7; D is perhaps TRBD2 (5 bases). The CDR3 loop spans 17 amino acids. V shed 1 base and J shed 3 bases, with 20 bases lying between them. Germline values: CDR1 SGHDT, CDR2 YYEEEE. CDR3 sequence (DNA): TGTGCCAGCAGCTTGTGGGTCGGGGAAACTTACCTCTACGAGCAGTACTTC. It specifies CASSLWVGETYLYEQYF.